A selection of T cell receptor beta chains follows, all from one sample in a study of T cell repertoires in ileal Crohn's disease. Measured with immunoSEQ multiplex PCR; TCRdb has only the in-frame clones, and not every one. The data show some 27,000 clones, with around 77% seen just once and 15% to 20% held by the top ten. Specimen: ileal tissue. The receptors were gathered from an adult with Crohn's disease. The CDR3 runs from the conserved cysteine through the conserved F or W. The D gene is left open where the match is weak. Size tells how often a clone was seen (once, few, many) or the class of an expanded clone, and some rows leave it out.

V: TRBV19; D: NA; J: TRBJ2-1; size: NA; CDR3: CASSIWGTGREQFF; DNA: TGTGCCAGTAGTATATGGGGGACTGGACGGGAGCAGTTCTTC
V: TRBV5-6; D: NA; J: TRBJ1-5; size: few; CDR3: CASSTKTGPQHF; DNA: TGTGCCAGCAGCACTAAGACAGGGCCCCAGCATTTT
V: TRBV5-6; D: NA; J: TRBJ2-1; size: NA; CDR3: CASSPQGRYNEQFF; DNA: TGTGCCAGCAGCCCACAGGGGAGGTACAATGAGCAGTTCTTC
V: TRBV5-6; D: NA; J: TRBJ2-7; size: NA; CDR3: CASSTFRYEQYF; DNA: TGTGCCAGCAGCACGTTCCGGTACGAGCAGTACTTC
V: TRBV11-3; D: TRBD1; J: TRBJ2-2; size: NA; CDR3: CASSQFGTGNTGELFF; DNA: TGTGCCAGCAGCCAGTTCGGGACAGGGAACACCGGGGAGCTGTTTTTT
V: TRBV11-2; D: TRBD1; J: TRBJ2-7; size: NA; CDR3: CASSFYRGGEQYF; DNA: TGTGCCAGCAGCTTCTACAGGGGCGGAGAGCAGTACTTC
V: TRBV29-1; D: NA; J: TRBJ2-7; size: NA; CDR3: CSVSGGKQYF; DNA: TGCAGCGTATCCGGGGGAAAGCAGTACTTC
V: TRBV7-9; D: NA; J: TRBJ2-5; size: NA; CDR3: CASILAPQETQYF; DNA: TGTGCCAGCATACTAGCTCCCCAAGAGACCCAGTACTTC
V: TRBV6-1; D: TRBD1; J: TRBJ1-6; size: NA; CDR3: CASSEKGVGQGANYNSPLHF; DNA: TGTGCCAGCAGTGAAAAAGGTGTCGGACAGGGGGCAAACTATAATTCACCCCTCCACTTT
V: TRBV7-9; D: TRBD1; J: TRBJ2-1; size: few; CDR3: CASTETDRGAFF; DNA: TGTGCCAGCACCGAAACCGACAGGGGGGCTTTCTTC
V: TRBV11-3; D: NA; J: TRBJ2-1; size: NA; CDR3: CASSLGGPSSYNEQFF; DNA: TGTGCCAGCAGCTTAGGGGGGCCAAGCTCCTACAATGAGCAGTTCTTC
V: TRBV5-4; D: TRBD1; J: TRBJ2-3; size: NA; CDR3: CASSRQGFGDTQYF; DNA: TGTGCCAGCAGCAGACAGGGGTTCGGAGATACGCAGTATTTT
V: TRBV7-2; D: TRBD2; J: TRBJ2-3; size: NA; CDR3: CASSLSGGPQGDTQYF; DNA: TGTGCCAGCAGCCTTAGCGGGGGACCCCAAGGAGATACGCAGTATTTT
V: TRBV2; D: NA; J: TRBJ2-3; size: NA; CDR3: CASSEWSMTWDTYSTDTQYF; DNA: TGTGCCAGCAGTGAATGGAGTATGACGTGGGACACATATAGCACAGATACGCAGTATTTT
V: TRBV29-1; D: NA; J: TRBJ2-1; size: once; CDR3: CSGQITGMSGNEQFF; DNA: TGCAGCGGCCAGATTACAGGGATGTCCGGCAATGAGCAGTTCTTC
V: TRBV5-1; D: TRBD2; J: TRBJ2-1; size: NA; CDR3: CASSRGLAGSNEQFF; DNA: TGCGCCAGCAGCAGAGGACTAGCGGGGTCCAATGAGCAGTTCTTC